This entry describes one TCR beta chain. This clonotype was seen at least ten times. What this receptor recognizes is not known. The record has no base qualities; no much larger clone is one base away. These data come from a study of prognosis after radiotherapy for stage I lung cancer (dated by TCRdb to about 2021). Notes on the research overall: Around 19 stage I NSCLC patients were enrolled in Nanjing, China, between April 2018 and 2019. Over twelve of the patients were found to have newly diagnosed primary stage I lung tumors, and a few were living with oligometastatic NSCLC after surgical resection of the primary tumor. All patients were considered medically inoperable, owing to comorbidities in roughly 11 and refusal of surgery in several. The cohort included 10 to 15 men and more than 5 women, with a median age of approximately 76 years and a range of about 53 to 85 years. Tumor histology was squamous cell carcinoma in 6 to 8 patients and adenocarcinoma in roughly 13. Using image-guided IMRT or VMAT, SBRT was delivered in 3 to 5 fractions at a biologically effective dose of at least 100 Gy. In every patient, SBRT was given without any concurrent therapy. After SBRT, distant metastases developed in about 20% of the 19 patients at a median of 7 months, while the remaining 15 patients had no significant progression. Peripheral blood TCR beta repertoires were profiled in stage I NSCLC patients before and after stereotactic body radiotherapy, and the repertoires were related to distant failure. A total of about 40 blood samples from 19 patients were sequenced, with one sample obtained before and one obtained after SBRT for each patient. Overall study outcomes, separate from this receptor: After SBRT, the count of unique TCR clones dropped from a median of around 9,300 beforehand to 6,500 to 8,000 afterward (Wilcoxon paired P=0.011). Post-SBRT Shannon entropy and its change from baseline were lower in patients who developed distant metastases; baseline Shannon entropy was not associated with metastases. None of the reported P values were adjusted for multiple comparisons. No determination of tumor specificity was made for expanded TCR clones. The small cohort and short follow-up limited the study, so independent validation of the findings is needed. Differences in TRBV and TRBJ usage frequencies by metastasis status were reportedly observed in two V genes at baseline and in 8 to 10 V and two J genes after SBRT.

The CDR3 spans 13 residues, from the cysteine through the phenylalanine. Of all the DNA, just the CDR3 is kept, 39 bases in frame from base 1. CDR1 and CDR2, per the germline V gene (reference sequence), are SEHNR and FQNEAQ. V is reduced by 1 base and J by 6 bases, leaving a spacing of 8 bases between them. Two rounds of multiplex PCR on genomic DNA were used to amplify the TCR beta CDR3 region. In the first PCR round, primers specific to each TRBV and TRBJ gene were used, and the primer sequences were filed in Chinese patent CN105087789A. The second PCR round used universal primers. The Roche High Pure PCR Template Preparation Kit was used to extract genomic DNA from the frozen PBMCs. Libraries were sequenced paired-end with 151 bp reads on an Illumina HiSeq 3000. In the paper's pipeline: CutAdapt was used to remove raw reads lacking the multiplex PCR primer sequences. High-quality paired reads were merged into contigs with PEAR. By alignment to reference sequences, MiXCR assigned TRB V, D and J gene segments to each contig. CDR3 sequences were clustered by base quality and sequence similarity to remove sequencing errors. Shannon entropy normalized by the natural log of productive TCR sequence number was used as the measure of diversity. To get clonality, Shannon entropy was divided by the natural log of the number of unique clonotypes, and that result was subtracted from one. The Youden index of ROC curves was used to select progression-free survival cut-offs for repertoire metrics, and analyses were performed in R 3.5.3. TCRdb's own reprocessing of the public reads used fastp at Q25 and MiXCR and kept productive beta chains. Here each entry gathers all rows of one CDR3 protein and keeps the most common genes and DNA. These V and J calls rely on TCRdb rather than the paper's analysis. The sample includes about 16,000 distinct CDR3 sequences, with around 40% observed a single time. Less than 50% of the sample comes from the top ten.

No patient had a history of other malignancies or prior chemotherapy or radiotherapy, and all had node-negative disease on CT and PET/CT. At each of two time points, around 6.1 milliliters of peripheral venous blood were collected into EDTA tubes. PBMCs were isolated by Ficoll-Paque Plus density-gradient centrifugation. Immediately after collection, samples were stored at -80 degrees C until analysis. This sample comprised PBMCs, obtained before or after stereotactic body radiation therapy (not recorded which). Recombination linked TRBV7-9 to TRBJ2-3, with no confidently assigned D gene. The sequence was obtained from a donor over 45 with non-small cell lung cancer. The DNA sequence follows: TGTGCCAGCAGCTTAGGTTCGAGGGATACGCAGTATTTT. Its translation is CASSLGSRDTQYF.